What follows is one T cell receptor (beta chain) and its context. Its antigen remains unidentified. Cells sorted by CD45RO/CCR7/CD25/CD127/CD95/CD27 comprised CD4+ naive, central memory, regulatory and stem cell-like memory cells. Every bit of the isolated RNA underwent reverse transcription, so sequencing read expressed TCRB transcripts. This table comes from immunoSEQ multiplex PCR, and its TCRdb copy is limited to in-frame clones, with some not included. The table records almost 350,000 clones, 7% to 9% of them present only once. This sample stems from a study of beta chain features in type 1 diabetes. Across the study: Age, gender and cell yields were alike across patients and healthy donors. General study points: Unsettled here was the matter of whether HLA type influences TCRB rearrangement. Within patients, naive, central memory and Treg TCRB repertoires seemed more similar than within healthy donors.

This clonotype was sampled from a woman aged 18-29 years in good health. The sample taken for sequencing was central memory CD4+ T cells from blood.

DNA of the CDR3: TGTGCCAGCAGTTTAGGCGGGGGGTCCGCTACGCAGTATTTT. Amino acids: CASSLGGGSATQYF. The V gene is TRBV27, the J gene TRBJ2-3; 8 bases line up with TRBD2. The CDR3 has 14 residues. Germline CDR1 is MNHEY and CDR2 is SMNVEV (reference sequence). J gave up 8 bases and V 2 bases, and 6 bases lay outside the gene matches.